This T cell receptor (beta chain) is from a study of early T cells in non-severe SARS-CoV-2 infection. This clonotype has at least ten counts. V lost 4 bases and J 0 bases, leaving 11 bases between the germline ends. The CDR3 has 15 amino acids. CDR1 and CDR2 (germline): MDHEN, SYDVKM. Unique molecular identifiers were affixed to single, distinct cDNA molecules. Using its own MiXCR run on the 5' RACE reads, TCRdb lists one record per CDR3 protein. The profile covers tens of thousands of distinct CDR3 sequences, with around 5% appearing a single time and just under 30% taken by the ten largest. The chain uses TRBV28 and TRBJ2-3; TRBD1 is a possible D gene (5 bases). The TCR originated in an adult who was a healthcare worker with PCR-confirmed SARS-CoV-2 infection or an uninfected control (not recorded which). The source material was whole blood. The CDR3 region has the DNA TGTGCCAGCAGTTACCGACAGCTAAGCACAGATACGCAGTATTTT. It translates to CASSYRQLSTDTQYF.